This T cell receptor beta chain was sequenced in a study of graft-versus-host responses after intestinal transplantation. This clone was recorded only once. The antigen remains undetermined. The CDR3 extends over 12 amino acids. Looked up from germline, CDR1 is MNHNS and CDR2 is SASEGT. The germline V and J ends were trimmed by 5 bases and 8 bases, with 10 bases remaining between them. The table came from immunoSEQ multiplex PCR; TCRdb's copy has only in-frame clones and leaves some out. The repertoire holds more than 90,000 clones, with more than 85% as singletons. The chain is built from TRBV6-1 and TRBJ2-1, with D maybe TRBD1 (6 bases). The receptor was isolated from a human donor who was the organ donor for an intestinal transplant. Sequences were derived from unstimulated CD8+ T cells sorted from spleen or lymph node cells, sampled before transplant. The CDR3: CASSFQGYEQFF. Here the CDR3 DNA reads TGTGCCAGCAGTTTTCAGGGGTATGAGCAGTTCTTC.